This TCR beta chain emerged from a study of T cell repertoires in cytomegalovirus infection. Overall study: Recently described HLA-C-restricted plus well-studied HLA-B-restricted CMV epitopes were used. Study findings and constraints: The cumulative frequency of public TCR beta families identified carriers of CMV plus the relevant HLA. Dominating the ex vivo response were TCR beta clonotypes that were CMV-specific and HLA-C-restricted.

The germline gives CDR1 LNHDA, CDR2 SQIVND (reference sequence). The CDR3 sequence is 15 residues long. V was clipped by 3 bases and J by 4 bases, with 13 bases between them. This clonotype turned up a few times. Its antigen is unidentified. TCRdb re-derived calls from the reads in MiXCR, one entry per CDR3 protein. The table records 650,000 to 850,000 distinct CDR3 sequences, roughly 28% of them present only once. The specimen comprised cultured CD8+ T cells from PBMCs, sampled from culture after CMV antigen stimulation. The source is a human donor in good health (CMV status not recorded). Some clones in this sample may be carry-over from other donors' samples. The chain is built from TRBV19 and TRBJ1-5, with D tentatively TRBD1 (6 bases). CDR3 amino acids: CASSILDSYNQPQHF. CDR3 coding DNA: TGTGCCAGTAGTATTTTGGACAGCTATAATCAGCCCCAGCATTTT. The full variable domain, completed using reference TRBV19 and TRBJ1-5, is DGGITQSPKYLFRKEGQNVTLSCEQNLNHDAMYWYRQDPGQGLRLIYYSQIVNDFQKGDIAEGYSVSREKKESFPLTVTSAQKNPTAFYLCASSILDSYNQPQHFGDGTRLSIL.